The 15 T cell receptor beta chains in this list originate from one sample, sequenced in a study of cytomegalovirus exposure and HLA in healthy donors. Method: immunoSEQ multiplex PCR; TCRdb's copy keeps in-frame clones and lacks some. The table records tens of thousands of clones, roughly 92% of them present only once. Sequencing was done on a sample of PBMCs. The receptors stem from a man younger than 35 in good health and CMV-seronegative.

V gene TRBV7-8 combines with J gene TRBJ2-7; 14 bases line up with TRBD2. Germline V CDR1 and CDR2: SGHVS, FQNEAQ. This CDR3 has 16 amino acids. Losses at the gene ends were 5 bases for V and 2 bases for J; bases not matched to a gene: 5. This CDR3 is CASSARGLAGAYEQYF. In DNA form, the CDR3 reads TGTGCCAGCAGCGCGAGGGGACTAGCGGGAGCCTACGAGCAGTACTTC.

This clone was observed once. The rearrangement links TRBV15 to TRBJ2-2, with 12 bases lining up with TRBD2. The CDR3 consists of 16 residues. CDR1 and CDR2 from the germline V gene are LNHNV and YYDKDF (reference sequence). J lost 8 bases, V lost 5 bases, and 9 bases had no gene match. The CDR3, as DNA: TGTGCCACCAGCGACCGGACTAGCGGGACACGTGGGGAGCTGTTTTTT. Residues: CATSDRTSGTRGELFF.

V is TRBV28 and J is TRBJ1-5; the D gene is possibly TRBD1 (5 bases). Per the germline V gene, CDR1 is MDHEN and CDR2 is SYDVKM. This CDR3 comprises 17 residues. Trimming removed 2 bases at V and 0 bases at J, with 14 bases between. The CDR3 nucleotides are TGTGCCAGCAGTTTAGCGGGGGAAGATCGTAGCAATCAGCCCCAGCATTTT. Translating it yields CASSLAGEDRSNQPQHF.

CDR3 region: CASSAAIGVSGNQPQHF. The CDR3, as DNA: TGTGCCAGCAGTGCTGCCATAGGGGTGTCGGGCAATCAGCCCCAGCATTTT. This chain connects TRBV6-1 to TRBJ1-5; TRBD1 might be the D (5 bases). The CDR3 runs 17 residues. The V gene lost 4 bases and the J gene lost 2 bases, with 18 bases spanning the gap. Germline CDR1 MNHNS, CDR2 SASEGT.

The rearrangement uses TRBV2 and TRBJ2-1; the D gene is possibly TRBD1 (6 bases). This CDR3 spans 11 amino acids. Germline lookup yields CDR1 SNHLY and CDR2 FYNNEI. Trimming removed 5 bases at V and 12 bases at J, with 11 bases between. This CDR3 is CASSTGFGQFF. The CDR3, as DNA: TGTGCCAGCAGTACAGGGTTTGGGCAGTTCTTC.

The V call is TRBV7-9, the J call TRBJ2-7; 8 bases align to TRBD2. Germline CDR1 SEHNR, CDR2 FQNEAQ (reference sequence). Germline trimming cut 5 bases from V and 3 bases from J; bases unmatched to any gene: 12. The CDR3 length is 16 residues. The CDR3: CASSPMTGLAGYEQYF. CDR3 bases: TGTGCCAGCAGCCCGATGACCGGACTAGCCGGCTACGAGCAGTACTTC.

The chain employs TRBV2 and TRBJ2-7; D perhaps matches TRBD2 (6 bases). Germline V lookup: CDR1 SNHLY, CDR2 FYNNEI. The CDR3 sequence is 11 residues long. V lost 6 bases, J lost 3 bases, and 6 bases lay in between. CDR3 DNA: TGTGCCAGCAGGCGGGGCTACGAGCAGTACTTC. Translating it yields CASRRGYEQYF.

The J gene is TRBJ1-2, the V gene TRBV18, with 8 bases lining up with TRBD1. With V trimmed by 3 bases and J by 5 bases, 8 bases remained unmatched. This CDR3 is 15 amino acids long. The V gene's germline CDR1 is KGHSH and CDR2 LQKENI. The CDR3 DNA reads TGTGCCAGCTCACCGGGTGGACAGGGCGGTTATGGCTACACCTTC. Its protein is CASSPGGQGGYGYTF.

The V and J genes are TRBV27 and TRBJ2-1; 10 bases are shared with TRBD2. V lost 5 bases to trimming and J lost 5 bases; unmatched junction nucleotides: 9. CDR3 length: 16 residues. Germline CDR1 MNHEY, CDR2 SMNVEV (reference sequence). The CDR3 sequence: CASSGRGTSAHNEQFF. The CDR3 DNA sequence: TGTGCCAGCAGTGGAAGGGGGACTAGCGCACACAATGAGCAGTTCTTC.

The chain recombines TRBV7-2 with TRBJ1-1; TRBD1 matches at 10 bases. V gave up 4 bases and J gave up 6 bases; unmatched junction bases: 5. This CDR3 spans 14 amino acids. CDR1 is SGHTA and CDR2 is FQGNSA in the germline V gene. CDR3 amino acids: CASSWGQGTPEAFF. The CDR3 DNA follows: TGTGCCAGCAGCTGGGGACAGGGGACCCCTGAAGCTTTCTTT.

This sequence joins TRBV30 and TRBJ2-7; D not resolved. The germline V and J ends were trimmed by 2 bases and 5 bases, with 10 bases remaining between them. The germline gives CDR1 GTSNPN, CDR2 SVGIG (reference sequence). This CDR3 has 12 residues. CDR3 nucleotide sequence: TGTGCCTGGAGTCTCGCAGGCCACGAGCAGTACTTC. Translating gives CAWSLAGHEQYF.

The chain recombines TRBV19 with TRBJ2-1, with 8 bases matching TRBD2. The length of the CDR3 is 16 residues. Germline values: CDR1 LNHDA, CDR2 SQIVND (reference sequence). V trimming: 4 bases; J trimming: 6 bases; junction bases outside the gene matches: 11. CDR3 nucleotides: TGTGCCAGTAGTACAATATTAGCGGGATTTAGCAATGAGCAGTTCTTC. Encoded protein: CASSTILAGFSNEQFF.

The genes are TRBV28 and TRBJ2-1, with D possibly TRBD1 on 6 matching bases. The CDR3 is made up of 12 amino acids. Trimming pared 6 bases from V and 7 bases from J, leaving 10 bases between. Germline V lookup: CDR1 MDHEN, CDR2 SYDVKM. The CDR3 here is CASRNGTNEQFF. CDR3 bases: TGTGCCAGCAGAAACGGGACAAATGAGCAGTTCTTC.

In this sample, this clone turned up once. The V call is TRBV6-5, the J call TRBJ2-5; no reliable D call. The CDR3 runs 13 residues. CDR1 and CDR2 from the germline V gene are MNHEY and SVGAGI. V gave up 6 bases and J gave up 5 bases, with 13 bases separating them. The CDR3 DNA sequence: TGTGCCAGCAGAAAAAGTCCGGTTGAGACCCAGTACTTC. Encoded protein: CASRKSPVETQYF.

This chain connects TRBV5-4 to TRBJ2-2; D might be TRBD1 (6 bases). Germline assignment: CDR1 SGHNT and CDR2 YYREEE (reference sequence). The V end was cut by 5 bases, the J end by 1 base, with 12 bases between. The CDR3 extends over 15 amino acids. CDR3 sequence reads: CASSMAGVNTGELFF. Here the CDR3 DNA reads TGTGCCAGCAGTATGGCAGGGGTGAACACCGGGGAGCTGTTTTTT.